The T cell receptor beta chain described here comes from a study of T-cell memory formation after mild COVID-19. CDR1 is SGHTA and CDR2 is FQGNSA in the germline V gene. The CDR3 loop spans 16 amino acids. V was pared by 4 bases and J by 5 bases, with 20 bases between. TCRdb re-analysed the 5' RACE reads in MiXCR, keeping a single row per CDR3 protein. The sample lists about 410,000 distinct CDR3 sequences; roughly 18% were seen once. Sequencing was performed on PBMCs or a T cell subset sorted from them (not recorded which). This sequence joins TRBV7-2 and TRBJ1-1; the D gene is possibly TRBD1 (5 bases). This TCR came from a man aged 18 to 29 who had mild COVID-19 (a few samples of this study predate the infection). Cell type and time point are not known. In nucleotides, the CDR3 is TGTGCCAGCAGCTCGCCTTCCGGGACCCCGAGGACTGAAGCTTTCTTT. This translates into CASSSPSGTPRTEAFF. Looking up the rest from reference TRBV7-2 and TRBJ1-1 gives the full variable domain: GAGVSQSPSNKVTEKGKDVELRCDPISGHTALYWYRQSLGQGLEFLIYFQGNSAPDKSGLPSDRFSAERTGGSVSTLTIQRTQQEDSAVYLCASSSPSGTPRTEAFFGQGTRLTVV.